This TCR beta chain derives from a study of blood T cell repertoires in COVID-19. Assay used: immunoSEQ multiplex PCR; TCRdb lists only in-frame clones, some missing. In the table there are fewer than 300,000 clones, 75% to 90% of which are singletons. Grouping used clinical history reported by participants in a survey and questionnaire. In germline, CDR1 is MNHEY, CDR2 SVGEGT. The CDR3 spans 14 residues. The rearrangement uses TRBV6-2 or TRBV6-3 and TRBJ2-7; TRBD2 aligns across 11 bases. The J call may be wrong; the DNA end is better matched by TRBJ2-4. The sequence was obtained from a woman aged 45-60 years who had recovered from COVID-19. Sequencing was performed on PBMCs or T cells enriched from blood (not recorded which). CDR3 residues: CASSLGLAGGIQYF. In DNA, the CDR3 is TGTGCCAGCAGCCTAGGGCTAGCGGGAGGCATTCAGTACTTC.